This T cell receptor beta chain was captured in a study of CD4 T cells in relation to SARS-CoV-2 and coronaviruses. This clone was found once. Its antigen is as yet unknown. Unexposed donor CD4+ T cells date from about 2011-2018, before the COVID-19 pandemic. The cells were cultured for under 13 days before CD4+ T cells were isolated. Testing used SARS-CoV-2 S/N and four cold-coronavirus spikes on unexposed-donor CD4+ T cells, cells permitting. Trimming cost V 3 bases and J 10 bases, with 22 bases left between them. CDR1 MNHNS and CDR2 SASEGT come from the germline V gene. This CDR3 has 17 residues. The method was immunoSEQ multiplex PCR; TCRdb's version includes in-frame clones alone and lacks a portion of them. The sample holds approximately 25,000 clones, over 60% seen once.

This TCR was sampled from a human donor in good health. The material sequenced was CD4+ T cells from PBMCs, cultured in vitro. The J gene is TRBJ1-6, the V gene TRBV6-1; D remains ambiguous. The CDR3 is CASSDVLRKEKYSPLHF. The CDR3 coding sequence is TGTGCCAGCAGTGATGTACTCAGGAAAGAGAAGTACTCACCCCTCCACTTT.